This TCR beta chain was recovered during a study of blood T cell repertoires in COVID-19. The wider study: Sources were T cells, B-cell-depleted T cells, or PBMCs; the material itself was cDNA or gDNA.

Original data processing: Scientists estimated how many nucleated cells there were by amplifying reference gene primers. Assay: immunoSEQ multiplex PCR; the TCRdb copy retains only in-frame clones and omits some. Clone size and V and J calls were adopted from that table, with D and trimming inferred from the DNA. The sample shows approximately 150,000 clones, over 80% of them seen only once. Germline trimming cut 7 bases from V and 0 bases from J; bases unmatched to any gene: 6. The CDR3 has 15 amino acids. CDR1 SGHTA and CDR2 FQGNSA come from the germline V gene. Recruitment covered about two dozen US areas and drew participants whose ages spanned 18 to 89 years. Participant-reported clinical history was the basis for cohort assignment.

This clonotype was obtained from a man between 60 and 75 years old who had recovered from COVID-19. Sequencing was performed on PBMCs or T cells enriched from blood (not recorded which). The rearrangement links TRBV7-2 to TRBJ2-7; 10 bases agree with TRBD1. CDR3 region: CASTRDRGISYEQYF. The CDR3 DNA reads as TGTGCCAGCACCCGGGACAGGGGAATCTCCTACGAGCAGTACTTC.